This T cell receptor beta chain was identified during a study of response to subunit inactivated influenza vaccine. This clonotype has a handful of counts. CDR1 is SGHVS, CDR2 FQNEAQ, per germline. The ends lost 5 bases at V and 4 bases at J; junction bases unmatched: 9. The CDR3 spans 15 residues. TCRdb used MiXCR to reprocess the RT-PCR reads, holding one entry per CDR3 protein. The repertoire holds some 550,000 distinct CDR3 sequences, approximately 24% seen once, with approximately 2.9% in the top ten. This sample was shared with a second study, whose subject was T cells expressing NK-cell markers. That paper adds: Making the TCR beta cDNA relied on 5'RACE template switching with UMIs.

The source is a man in his fifties or sixties who received an inactivated influenza vaccine. This chain links TRBV7-8 with TRBJ2-3, with 7 bases fitting TRBD2. This sample comprised CD4+ T cells sorted from PBMCs, obtained approximately 13 days after vaccination. CDR3 nucleotide sequence: TGTGCCAGCAGCCGGGACTCCCGGGGGGCAGATACGCAGTATTTT. It translates to CASSRDSRGADTQYF.